Following are 28 T cell receptor beta chains from one sample sequenced in a study of CD8+CD57+ T cells in acquired aplastic anemia. The use of genomic DNA as template underpinned the TCR beta VDJ and CDR3 profiling. TCRdb passed the reads through MiXCR, listing each CDR3 protein once. The sample shows around 190,000 distinct CDR3 sequences, approximately 48% of them seen only once. Patients sequenced had flow cytometry evidence of CD8+CD57+ cell expansion. Sequencing was performed on sorted CD4+, CD8+, or CD8+CD57+ T cells (not recorded which) from PBMCs. These receptors were taken from a human donor with aplastic anemia.

This clonotype occurred many times. J is TRBJ2-7 and V is TRBV7-2, with 9 bases lining up with TRBD1. CDR1 SGHTA and CDR2 FQGNSA come from the germline V gene. CDR3 size: 14 residues. The V and J ends lost 5 bases and 6 bases, in that order; junction bases with no gene match: 8. The chain's CDR3 is CASSPQGQGGEQYF. CDR3 nucleotide sequence: TGTGCCAGCAGCCCCCAGGGACAGGGTGGCGAGCAGTACTTC.

In its sample, this clonotype was seen once. As the CDR3 is not closed by the conserved phenylalanine or tryptophan, this likely results from a read error. The genes are TRBV9 and TRBJ2-3, with 14 bases fitting TRBD2. V was clipped by 2 bases and J by 8 bases; unmatched bases: 4. CDR3 length equals 15 residues. Germline V lookup: CDR1 SGDLS, CDR2 YYNGEE. The CDR3 DNA follows: TGTGCCAGCAGCGTCGGGACTAGCGGGAGTGTTACGCAGTATTCT. It translates to CASSVGTSGSVTQYS.

The chain employs TRBV20-1 and TRBJ1-6; 8 positions agree with TRBD1. The CDR3 is 13 amino acids. In germline, CDR1 is DFQATT, CDR2 SNEGSKA (reference sequence). Trimming cost V 6 bases and J 9 bases; bases outside gene matches: 7. The CDR3 region is CSALDRAGSPLHF. CDR3 DNA sequence: TGCAGTGCCCTGGACAGGGCGGGTTCACCCCTCCACTTT.

The chain carries TRBV10-3 and TRBJ2-7; 7 nucleotides line up with TRBD2. After removal of 10 bases from V and 3 bases from J, the junction contained 12 bases not matched to a gene. The CDR3 length is 14 residues. CDR1 and CDR2 from the germline V gene are ENHRY and SYGVKD. CDR3 in DNA: TGTGCCAGCATCCCCTCGGGGAGGGTCTACGAGCAGTACTTC. This translates into CASIPSGRVYEQYF.

This clonotype was counted many times. The V call is TRBV6-1, the J call TRBJ1-4, with 8 bases fitting TRBD1. The CDR3 extends over 15 amino acids. Trimming removed 3 bases from V and 5 bases from J; junction bases left unmatched: 5. Germline assignment: CDR1 MNHNS and CDR2 SASEGT. The CDR3 here is CASSDMTGANEKLFF. The CDR3, as DNA: TGTGCCAGCAGTGATATGACAGGGGCGAATGAAAAACTGTTTTTT.

This clonotype was recorded a few times. The chain carries TRBV4-1 and TRBJ2-1; 11 bases map to TRBD1. The CDR3 runs to 16 residues. Germline CDR1 reads MGHRA; CDR2 reads YSYEKL. Germline trimming cut 0 bases from V and 6 bases from J; bases unmatched to any gene: 4. The CDR3 protein is CASSQEVGTGGNEQFF. The CDR3 nucleotides read TGCGCCAGCAGCCAAGAGGTGGGGACAGGGGGCAATGAGCAGTTCTTC.

The V call is TRBV11-2, the J call TRBJ2-1, with 10 nucleotides matching TRBD2. The germline V gene encodes CDR1 SGHAT and CDR2 FQNNGV. CDR3 length equals 15 residues. J gave up 4 bases and V 6 bases, and 6 bases lay outside the gene matches. For the CDR3, the DNA is TGTGCCAGCAGACAATCTAGCGGGAGATACAATGAGCAGTTCTTC. Protein product: CASRQSSGRYNEQFF.

Many counts were recorded for this clonotype. The rearrangement links TRBV9 to TRBJ1-5, with TRBD1 matching over 9 bases. Germline V gene data show CDR1 as SGDLS and CDR2 as YYNGEE. J lost 9 bases, V lost 0 bases, and 1 base had no gene match. The CDR3 length is 13 residues. In DNA, the CDR3 is TGTGCCAGCAGCGTAGAGACAGGGGGGCCCCAGCATTTT. As protein: CASSVETGGPQHF.

The V gene is TRBV2, the J gene TRBJ2-2; 7 nucleotides agree with TRBD1. With V trimmed by 10 bases and J by 7 bases, 3 bases remained unmatched. Germline values: CDR1 SNHLY, CDR2 FYNNEI. CDR3 length equals 11 residues. The DNA of the CDR3 is TGTGCCACGCGACAGGGCGGGGAGCTGTTTTTT. This translates into CATRQGGELFF. The full variable domain, completed using reference TRBV2 and TRBJ2-2, is EPEVTQTPSHQVTQMGQEVILRCVPISNHLYFYWYRQILGQKVEFLVSFYNNEISEKSEIFDDQFSVERPDGSNFTLKIRSTKLEDSAMYFCATRQGGELFFGEGSRLTVL.

This clonotype was observed many times. The chain uses TRBV5-1 and TRBJ2-3; D might be TRBD2 (5 bases). Germline lookup yields CDR1 SGHRS and CDR2 YFSETQ. The CDR3 extends over 15 amino acids. The ends were cut back, 0 bases at V and 1 base at J, with 9 bases in the middle. The DNA for the CDR3 is TGCGCCAGCAGCTTGGTCGGGGTCGGCACAGATACGCAGTATTTT. Residues: CASSLVGVGTDTQYF.

This clonotype appeared a few times. Being one base from a much bigger clone, this may be a read error. The chain recombines TRBV5-4 with TRBJ2-3; no firm D call. The germline V gene has CDR1 SGHNT and CDR2 YYREEE (reference sequence). Between the trimmed V and J ends, which lost 1 base and 8 bases, there was a span of 8 bases. This CDR3 spans 12 amino acids. CDR3 amino acids: CASSLLSVTQYF. The CDR3 nucleotides are TGTGCCAGCAGCTTGTTGTCAGTTACGCAGTATTTT.

This clonotype showed up just a few times. V and J are TRBV10-3 and TRBJ1-2, with 7 bases aligning to TRBD1. V shed 7 bases, J shed 8 bases, and the junction held 13 bases outside the gene matches. The CDR3 is 14 amino acids. CDR1 and CDR2 (germline): ENHRY, SYGVKD. CDR3 protein: CAITRDRDPAGYTF. CDR3 DNA sequence: TGTGCCATCACTCGAGACAGGGATCCAGCGGGCTACACCTTC.

This clonotype was seen repeatedly, ten times or more. The gene calls are TRBV6-5 and TRBJ1-1, with D possibly being TRBD1 (6 bases). The CDR3 covers 14 residues. Per the germline V gene, CDR1 is MNHEY and CDR2 is SVGAGI. V gave up 5 bases and J gave up 1 base, with 11 bases separating them. The CDR3 DNA reads as TGTGCCAGCAGTCGACAGGCGCCGAACACTGAAGCTTTCTTT. Translating gives CASSRQAPNTEAFF.

This clonotype was found a few times. The rearrangement links TRBV20-1 to TRBJ2-6, with TRBD1 matching over 8 bases. Trimming at V came to 6 bases and at J to 1 base, leaving 14 bases not matched to a gene. The germline gives CDR1 DFQATT, CDR2 SNEGSKA (reference sequence). This CDR3 has 18 amino acids. CDR3 residues: CSAGGGDRLSSGANVLTF. The CDR3, as DNA: TGCAGTGCCGGAGGTGGGGACAGGCTGTCATCTGGGGCCAACGTCCTGACTTTC.

This clonotype was detected a few times. The chain has TRBV2 and TRBJ1-1; 7 nucleotides align to TRBD1. CDR1 and CDR2 from the germline V gene are SNHLY and FYNNEI. The junction had 9 bases not matched to a gene; V was cut back by 5 bases and J by 3 bases. The CDR3 spans 15 residues. The CDR3 sequence: CASSLTQGGDTEAFF. CDR3 DNA: TGTGCCAGCAGTTTGACCCAGGGGGGGGACACTGAAGCTTTCTTT.

This chain links TRBV24-1 with TRBJ2-3, with 8 positions matching TRBD1. The V gene's germline CDR1 is KGHDR and CDR2 SFDVKD. The CDR3 is made up of 14 amino acids. Trimming took 4 bases from V and 1 from J; bases not matched to a gene: 0. In DNA, the CDR3 is TGTGCCACCAGTGAACAGGGGGGCACAGATACGCAGTATTTT. This sequence encodes CATSEQGGTDTQYF.

This clonotype was found a few times. The V gene is TRBV6-1, the J gene TRBJ2-1, with TRBD2 identical over 13 bases. Germline lookup yields CDR1 MNHNS and CDR2 SASEGT. V shed 6 bases, J shed 10 bases, and the junction held 9 bases outside the gene matches. This CDR3 comprises 15 residues. This CDR3 is CASSREGLAGLEQFF. CDR3 nucleotide sequence: TGTGCCAGCAGCCGAGAGGGACTAGCGGGGCTGGAGCAGTTCTTC.

V gene TRBV2 combines with J gene TRBJ2-5; 9 nucleotides agree with TRBD2. The CDR3 length is 15 residues. V lost 7 bases, J lost 2 bases, and 8 bases stayed unmatched. Germline-derived CDR1 and CDR2 are SNHLY and FYNNEI. The CDR3 spells CASTGVAGGQETQYF. CDR3 in DNA: TGTGCCAGCACCGGGGTGGCGGGGGGGCAAGAGACCCAGTACTTC. Together with reference TRBV2 and TRBJ2-5, the CDR3 gives the full variable domain: EPEVTQTPSHQVTQMGQEVILRCVPISNHLYFYWYRQILGQKVEFLVSFYNNEISEKSEIFDDQFSVERPDGSNFTLKIRSTKLEDSAMYFCASTGVAGGQETQYFGPGTRLLVL.

The rearrangement joins TRBV12-3 or TRBV12-4 to TRBJ2-1; the match to TRBD2 covers 7 bases. The CDR3 consists of 14 residues. Trimming took 1 base from V and 4 from J; bases not matched to a gene: 1. Here the CDR3 reads CASSLELAYNEQFF. DNA of the CDR3: TGTGCCAGCAGTTTAGAACTAGCGTACAATGAGCAGTTCTTC.

The chain joins TRBV12-5 to TRBJ2-4, with unresolved D. This CDR3 spans 16 amino acids. CDR1 and CDR2 from the germline V gene are LGHNT and FRNRAP. V shed 5 bases and J shed 0 bases, with 14 bases lying between them. Here the CDR3 reads CASGQDQVGAKNIQYF. The CDR3 coding sequence is TGTGCTAGTGGTCAGGACCAAGTGGGAGCCAAAAACATTCAGTACTTC. The complete variable domain, with remaining parts taken from reference TRBV12-5 and TRBJ2-4, reads DARVTQTPRHKVTEMGQEVTMRCQPILGHNTVFWYRQTMMQGLELLAYFRNRAPLDDSGMPKDRFSAEMPDATLATLKIQPSEPRDSAVYFCASGQDQVGAKNIQYFGAGTRLSVL.

This clonotype was recorded only once. The chain recombines TRBV20-1 with TRBJ1-1; 7 nucleotides match TRBD1. There are 15 residues in the CDR3. Germline V gives CDR1 DFQATT, CDR2 SNEGSKA (reference sequence). Written as DNA, the CDR3 is TGCAGCGCGGGATCCTTGGGCTTCAGGGGGGATGAAGCTTTCTTT. This gives the protein CSAGSLGFRGDEAFF.

The chain employs TRBV20-1 and TRBJ1-1; D gene ambiguous. The V gene's germline CDR1 is DFQATT and CDR2 SNEGSKA (reference sequence). The CDR3 has 13 amino acids. Trimming took off 1 base at V and 3 bases at J, with 9 bases between the two ends. The CDR3: CSARGVTDTEAFF. CDR3 DNA: TGCAGTGCTAGAGGAGTTACTGACACTGAAGCTTTCTTT.

This clonotype has ten or more counts. This chain joins TRBV5-5 and TRBJ2-7, with TRBD1 matching over 7 bases. This CDR3 spans 15 amino acids. CDR1 and CDR2 from the germline V gene are SGHKS and YYEKEE (reference sequence). Trimming removed 0 bases from V and 4 bases from J; junction bases left unmatched: 7. CDR3 in DNA: TGTGCCAGCAGCTTGGAGGTTGGGACAGATTACGAGCAGTACTTC. Its protein is CASSLEVGTDYEQYF.

The CDR3 nucleotides read TGTGCCAGCAGTTACAACGGGGGTACGAACACCGGGGAGCTGTTTTTT. Translation: CASSYNGGTNTGELFF. V gene TRBV6-5 combines with J gene TRBJ2-2, with TRBD2 as a possible D gene (6 bases). V dropped 2 bases and J dropped 0 bases, with 10 bases sitting between them. The CDR3 is 16 amino acids. The V gene's germline CDR1 is MNHEY and CDR2 SVGAGI.

V and J are TRBV19 and TRBJ2-5; D gene uncertain. V was trimmed by 2 bases and J by 2 bases, leaving 6 bases between them. Germline V gene sequence: CDR1 LNHDA, CDR2 SQIVND (reference sequence). The CDR3 spans 13 residues. CDR3 protein: CASSIKRQETQYF. The DNA for the CDR3 is TGTGCCAGTAGTATAAAGCGACAAGAGACCCAGTACTTC.

The table lists this clonotype with many counts. The chain employs TRBV6-5 and TRBJ1-1; 8 bases line up with TRBD1. CDR1 MNHEY and CDR2 SVGAGI come from the germline V gene. The CDR3 spans 15 residues. V lost 2 bases to trimming and J lost 1 base; unmatched junction nucleotides: 3. CDR3 protein: CASSYSGQGNTEAFF. Written as DNA, the CDR3 is TGTGCCAGCAGTTACAGTGGACAGGGGAACACTGAAGCTTTCTTT.

V and J are TRBV5-4 and TRBJ1-2; perhaps TRBD1 as D (5 bases). V was clipped by 4 bases and J by 4 bases, with 17 bases between them. The germline CDR1 and CDR2 sequences are SGHNT and YYREEE (reference sequence). The length of the CDR3 is 15 residues. CDR3 sequence reads: CASSRRSDRSYGYTF. CDR3 nucleotide sequence: TGTGCCAGCAGCCGGCGGTCAGACAGAAGCTATGGCTACACCTTC. The complete variable domain, with remaining parts taken from reference TRBV5-4 and TRBJ1-2, reads ETGVTQSPTHLIKTRGQQVTLRCSSQSGHNTVSWYQQALGQGPQFIFQYYREEENGRGNFPPRFSGLQFPNYSSELNVNALELDDSALYLCASSRRSDRSYGYTFGSGTRLTVV.

This clonotype was counted ten times or more. The genes are TRBV19 and TRBJ1-2, with D unresolved. The CDR3 has 13 residues. Germline V CDR1 and CDR2: LNHDA, SQIVND (reference sequence). Between the trimmed V and J ends, which lost 5 bases and 5 bases, there was a span of 12 bases. The chain's CDR3 is CASSLRLGYGYTF. The DNA for the CDR3 is TGTGCCAGTAGTCTACGACTAGGGTATGGCTACACCTTC.